This T cell receptor beta chain stems from a study of CD8 T cells in ankylosing spondylitis. Study results and caveats: Apparently characteristic of ankylosing spondylitis blood was a TCR beta motif (fewer than 10 highly homologous variants).

V was shortened by 7 bases and J by 8 bases, with 15 bases between the two germline ends. The length of the CDR3 is 12 residues. The germline CDR1 and CDR2 sequences are SGHDT and YYEEEE. In the case of this clonotype: The target antigen is unknown.

Library preparation for TCR beta used quantitative 5'-RACE with molecular barcodes. Each CDR3 protein gets one entry after TCRdb re-called the 5' RACE reads with MiXCR. The sample has approximately 540,000 distinct CDR3 sequences; 9.5% to 15% are singletons. The origin of this receptor is a male donor with ankylosing spondylitis. Specimen: blood, either unsorted or a sorted T cell fraction (not recorded which). The chain recombines TRBV5-6 with TRBJ1-2; D is uncertain. The CDR3 DNA reads TGTGCCAGCGGACCCGCTAGATCAGGCTACACCTTC. Its protein product is CASGPARSGYTF.